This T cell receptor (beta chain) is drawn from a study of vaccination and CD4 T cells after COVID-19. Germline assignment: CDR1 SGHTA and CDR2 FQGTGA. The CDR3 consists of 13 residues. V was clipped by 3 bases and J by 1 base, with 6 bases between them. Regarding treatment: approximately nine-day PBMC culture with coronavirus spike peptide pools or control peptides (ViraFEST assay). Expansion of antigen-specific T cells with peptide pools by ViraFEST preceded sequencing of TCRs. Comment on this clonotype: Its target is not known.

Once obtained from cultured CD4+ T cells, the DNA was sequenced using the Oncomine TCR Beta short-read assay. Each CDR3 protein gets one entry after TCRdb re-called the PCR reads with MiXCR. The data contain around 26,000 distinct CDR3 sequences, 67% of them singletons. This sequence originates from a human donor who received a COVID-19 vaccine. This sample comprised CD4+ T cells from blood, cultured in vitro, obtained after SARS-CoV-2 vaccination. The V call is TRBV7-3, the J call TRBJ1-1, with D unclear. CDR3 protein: CASSLSQNTEAFF. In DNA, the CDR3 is TGTGCCAGCAGCTTGTCACAGAACACTGAAGCTTTCTTT.